These 31 T cell receptor beta chains share one sample of origin, sequenced in a study of radiotherapy plus CTLA-4 blockade in lung cancer. Method: immunoSEQ multiplex PCR; TCRdb's copy keeps in-frame clones and lacks some. The table has more than 95,000 clones, around 79% seen once. The material was peripheral blood, obtained from a patient treated with radiotherapy plus ipilimumab. All receptors come from a human donor with non-small cell lung cancer who had a partial response to radiotherapy plus ipilimumab. Some clones in this sample may be carry-over from other donors' samples.

As to this clone: Germline is not matched at one junction end, which may reflect a read error. The chain couples TRBV2 to TRBJ2-1; possible D gene TRBD1, 5 bases. Germline CDR1 is SNHLY and CDR2 is FYNNEI. The CDR3 is made up of 14 amino acids. The CDR3 DNA reads TGTGCCAGCATTCCCCGACAGTCCTACAATGGGCAGTTCTTC. This translates into CASIPRQSYNGQFF.

This chain joins TRBV7-3 and TRBJ2-5, with 7 bases fitting TRBD1. Germline V gene sequence: CDR1 SGHTA, CDR2 FQGTGA. CDR3 length: 14 amino acids. Trimming cost V 5 bases and J 4 bases; bases outside gene matches: 7. The DNA of the CDR3 is TGTGCCAGCAGCGCAACAGGGGCAGGAGAGACCCAGTACTTC. Translation: CASSATGAGETQYF.

The chain uses TRBV4-1 and TRBJ2-1; 8 bases map to TRBD1. Germline V gives CDR1 MGHRA, CDR2 YSYEKL. V gave up 3 bases and J gave up 3 bases; unmatched junction bases: 16. This CDR3 contains 19 residues. CDR3 bases: TGCGCCAGCAGCCAGGCGTCAGGGGGCTCTCTTGGGGGCTACAATGAGCAGTTCTTC. Translation gives CASSQASGGSLGGYNEQFF.

This clone was seen at least ten times. The J gene is TRBJ2-4, the V gene TRBV19; 7 nucleotides match TRBD1. The CDR3 covers 14 residues. Germline V gene data show CDR1 as LNHDA and CDR2 as SQIVND (reference sequence). Unmatched junction bases numbered 7, after V lost 6 bases and J lost 5 bases. As DNA, the CDR3 is TGTGCCAGTAGCCTAGGGGGCTATCAAAACATTCAGTACTTC. As protein: CASSLGGYQNIQYF.

This clone was recorded only once. The V and J genes are TRBV29-1 and TRBJ2-5; TRBD1 agrees at 10 bases. The CDR3 is 15 residues long. Trimming cost V 7 bases and J 5 bases; bases outside gene matches: 13. From germline, CDR1 is SQVTM and CDR2 ANQGSEA. The CDR3 reads CSGKKTGQGGETQYF. The CDR3 nucleotides read TGCAGCGGGAAAAAGACAGGACAGGGGGGGGAGACCCAGTACTTC.

The genes are TRBV4-3 and TRBJ2-5, with 7 bases matching TRBD2. The CDR3 runs 16 residues. From germline, CDR1 is LGHNA and CDR2 YSLEER. The trim removed 1 base at V and 6 bases at J, leaving 11 bases unmatched. The CDR3 bases are TGCGCCAGCAGCCAAGGATTGTCGGGGGAGGGGAAGACCCAGTACTTC. This codes for CASSQGLSGEGKTQYF.

The sample holds one count of this clone. The V and J genes are TRBV19 and TRBJ2-4, with TRBD1 matching 11 bases. The CDR3 consists of 14 residues. With V trimmed by 5 bases and J by 7 bases, 4 bases remained unmatched. Germline CDR1 is LNHDA and CDR2 is SQIVND (reference sequence). In DNA, the CDR3 is TGTGCCAGTAGTGCCGGACAGGGGGCGAACATTCAGTACTTC. As protein: CASSAGQGANIQYF.

The chain uses TRBV2 and TRBJ1-4, with D maybe TRBD1 (6 bases). CDR3 length equals 20 residues. CDR1 SNHLY and CDR2 FYNNEI come from the germline V gene. The ends were cut back, 0 bases at V and 8 bases at J, with 28 bases in the middle. The CDR3 region is CASSEAGAPLNARQAEKLFF. The DNA of the CDR3 is TGTGCCAGCAGTGAAGCGGGGGCGCCACTAAACGCGAGACAGGCCGAAAAACTGTTTTTT.

The chain combines TRBV6-5 with TRBJ2-5; 9 nucleotides line up with TRBD2. The germline CDR1 and CDR2 sequences are MNHEY and SVGAGI. V was pared by 1 base and J by 5 bases, with 2 bases of the junction left unmatched. CDR3 length equals 14 residues. The CDR3 reads CASSYLRGGETQYF. CDR3 coding DNA: TGTGCCAGCAGTTACTTGCGGGGGGGGGAGACCCAGTACTTC.

V and J are TRBV5-1 and TRBJ1-2; the D gene is possibly TRBD1 (5 bases). The germline gives CDR1 SGHRS, CDR2 YFSETQ. This CDR3 comprises 15 residues. The ends were cut back, 6 bases at V and 3 bases at J, with 18 bases in the middle. The CDR3 protein is CASNPRAGGDYGYTF. Written as DNA, the CDR3 is TGCGCCAGCAACCCCCGGGCCGGGGGTGACTATGGCTACACCTTC.

V usage is TRBV28 and J usage is TRBJ1-2; D not certain. V gave up 6 bases and J gave up 3 bases, with 8 bases separating them. The CDR3 loop spans 12 amino acids. From germline, CDR1 is MDHEN and CDR2 SYDVKM. In nucleotides, the CDR3 is TGTGCCAGCAGCCCACAAGACTATGGCTACACCTTC. Translating it yields CASSPQDYGYTF.

The chain recombines TRBV27 with TRBJ1-2; 7 positions match TRBD1. V lost 0 bases to trimming and J lost 5 bases; unmatched junction nucleotides: 6. CDR3 size: 15 residues. Germline CDR1 is MNHEY and CDR2 is SMNVEV (reference sequence). The CDR3 loop is CASSLSFRDSYGYTF. CDR3 nucleotide sequence: TGTGCCAGCAGTTTATCCTTCCGGGACAGTTATGGCTACACCTTC.

V is TRBV5-1 and J is TRBJ2-3; D gene ambiguous. Trimming shortened V by 1 base and J by 3 bases, and 12 bases separated the two germline ends. Germline loops: CDR1 SGHRS, CDR2 YFSETQ. CDR3 length equals 15 residues. The CDR3 DNA follows: TGCGCCAGCAGCTTGACGGAGCCTCGTACAGATACGCAGTATTTT. It yields the protein CASSLTEPRTDTQYF.

This rearrangement joins TRBV27 to TRBJ1-1; possible D gene TRBD1, 6 bases. CDR3 length: 14 residues. Germline V gene data show CDR1 as MNHEY and CDR2 as SMNVEV (reference sequence). The V and J ends lost 6 bases and 2 bases respectively, with 13 bases between them. For the CDR3, the DNA is TGTGCCAGCAGCTTAAAACAGGGAAACACTGAAGCTTTCTTT. Translating gives CASSLKQGNTEAFF.

The chain carries TRBV6-6 and TRBJ2-2; no firm D call. The CDR3 covers 11 residues. Trimming removed 8 bases at V and 4 bases at J, with 5 bases between. CDR1 MNHNY and CDR2 SVGAGI come from the germline V gene (reference sequence). The CDR3 DNA follows: TGTGCCAGCTGGCTCACCGGGGAGCTGTTTTTT. As protein: CASWLTGELFF.

Details on this clone: Other DNA sequences in the same sample also yield this CDR3. This chain links TRBV5-1 with TRBJ2-7; D uncertain. The CDR3 is 13 residues long. Trimming shortened V by 0 bases and J by 2 bases, and 6 bases separated the two germline ends. Germline V gives CDR1 SGHRS, CDR2 YFSETQ. The CDR3 loop reads CASSLGRAYEQYF. The CDR3 coding sequence is TGCGCCAGCAGCTTGGGACGGGCCTACGAGCAGTACTTC.

The rearrangement links TRBV29-1 to TRBJ2-3; TRBD2 is a possible D gene (7 bases). This CDR3 has 16 residues. Trimming took off 6 bases at V and 2 bases at J, with 21 bases between the two ends. Germline values: CDR1 SQVTM, CDR2 ANQGSEA. The CDR3 loop reads CSVPWGGFWDTDTQYF. The CDR3 region has the DNA TGCAGCGTGCCATGGGGGGGCTTTTGGGACACAGATACGCAGTATTTT.

This clone showed up just once. In nucleotides, the CDR3 is TGTGCCAGCAGCTTGGTAGGGCGGGGGGCGGAGAATGAGCAGTTCTTC. It yields the protein CASSLVGRGAENEQFF. The rearrangement links TRBV5-4 to TRBJ2-1, with 8 bases that match TRBD2. There are 16 residues in the CDR3. J gave up 7 bases and V 0 bases, and 9 bases lay outside the gene matches. Germline CDR1 SGHNT, CDR2 YYREEE (reference sequence). Full variable domain (rest looked up from reference TRBV5-4 and TRBJ2-1): ETGVTQSPTHLIKTRGQQVTLRCSSQSGHNTVSWYQQALGQGPQFIFQYYREEENGRGNFPPRFSGLQFPNYSSELNVNALELDDSALYLCASSLVGRGAENEQFFGPGTRLTVL.

V is TRBV5-1 and J is TRBJ2-1; 11 bases map to TRBD2. V shed 0 bases, J shed 8 bases, and the junction held 4 bases outside the gene matches. Looked up from germline, CDR1 is SGHRS and CDR2 is YFSETQ. This CDR3 comprises 15 residues. The CDR3 protein is CASSLVAGGWDEQFF. The CDR3 nucleotides are TGCGCCAGCAGCTTGGTAGCGGGAGGGTGGGATGAGCAGTTCTTC. Combining the CDR3 with reference TRBV5-1 and TRBJ2-1 gives the whole variable domain KAGVTQTPRYLIKTRGQQVTLSCSPISGHRSVSWYQQTPGQGLQFLFEYFSETQRNKGNFPGRFSGRQFSNSRSEMNVSTLELGDSALYLCASSLVAGGWDEQFFGPGTRLTVL.

The chain uses TRBV6-1 and TRBJ1-4, with D possibly TRBD1 on 5 matching bases. Trimming left V 0 bases short and J 1 base short, with 15 bases between. The V gene's germline CDR1 is MNHNS and CDR2 SASEGT. The CDR3 covers 18 residues. The CDR3: CASSEAQGASRTNEKLFF. CDR3 sequence (DNA): TGTGCCAGCAGTGAAGCGCAAGGGGCTTCTAGAACTAATGAAAAACTGTTTTTT.

This clone is labeled as medium-sized. CDR3 in DNA: TGTGCCAGCAGCGTATATGCAGGGGCGAACACTGAAGCTTTCTTT. It is translated as CASSVYAGANTEAFF. The chain recombines TRBV9 with TRBJ1-1; D is perhaps TRBD1 (6 bases). This CDR3 is 15 amino acids long. Germline V gene lookup returns CDR1 SGDLS and CDR2 YYNGEE. V gave up 1 base and J gave up 1 base, with 11 bases separating them.

This sequence joins TRBV5-4 and TRBJ2-7; 7 bases are a match to TRBD1. This CDR3 has 14 amino acids. Trimming removed 4 bases from V and 5 bases from J; junction bases left unmatched: 9. Germline assignment: CDR1 SGHNT and CDR2 YYREEE (reference sequence). CDR3 sequence reads: CASSRDRATNEQYF. DNA for the CDR3: TGTGCCAGCAGCCGCGACAGGGCTACTAACGAGCAGTACTTC.

The rearrangement uses TRBV28 and TRBJ1-2; weak D call: TRBD1 (5 bases). Trimming stripped 2 bases from V and 7 bases from J, with 11 bases between. CDR3 length: 13 amino acids. Germline CDR1 is MDHEN and CDR2 is SYDVKM. The CDR3 spells CASSLTPGGGYTF. The CDR3 DNA is TGTGCCAGCAGTTTAACACCGGGGGGTGGCTACACCTTC.

V gene TRBV5-1 combines with J gene TRBJ2-1, with 12 bases identical to TRBD2. The junction had 4 bases not matched to a gene; V was cut back by 0 bases and J by 6 bases. CDR3 length: 16 residues. In germline, CDR1 is SGHRS, CDR2 YFSETQ. This CDR3 reads CASSLGASGRANEQFF. The DNA for the CDR3 is TGCGCCAGCAGCTTGGGAGCTAGCGGGAGGGCCAATGAGCAGTTCTTC.

This clone was observed once. V gene TRBV6-1 combines with J gene TRBJ2-6; possible D gene TRBD1, 6 bases. Germline V lookup: CDR1 MNHNS, CDR2 SASEGT. There are 17 residues in the CDR3. Trimming stripped 4 bases from V and 0 bases from J, with 13 bases between. CDR3 sequence: CASSGVGTSSGANVLTF. CDR3 bases: TGTGCCAGCAGTGGCGTCGGGACAAGCTCTGGGGCCAACGTCCTGACTTTC.

This clone was seen only a few times. DNA for the CDR3: TGTGCCAGCAGCTTGGACAGGGGGATCGGGCATGAGCAGTTCTTC. It translates to CASSLDRGIGHEQFF. J is TRBJ2-1 and V is TRBV7-2; 10 nucleotides align to TRBD1. V lost 3 bases to trimming and J lost 8 bases; unmatched junction nucleotides: 7. CDR1 SGHTA and CDR2 FQGNSA come from the germline V gene. The CDR3 runs 15 residues.

CDR3 sequence reads: CASSPSGTSGSDTQYF. As DNA, the CDR3 is TGTGCCAGCTCACCCTCCGGGACTAGCGGGAGTGACACGCAGTATTTT. V and J are TRBV18 and TRBJ2-3; 14 bases align to TRBD2. Trimming removed 3 bases from V and 9 bases from J; junction bases left unmatched: 8. This CDR3 region has 16 residues. In germline, CDR1 is KGHSH, CDR2 LQKENI.

The chain carries TRBV10-3 and TRBJ2-7, with 7 bases aligning to TRBD1. The germline gives CDR1 ENHRY, CDR2 SYGVKD. This CDR3 is 14 amino acids long. Trimming removed 4 bases from V and 0 bases from J; junction bases left unmatched: 3. The CDR3 loop reads CAISVGTVSYEQYF. The CDR3 bases are TGTGCCATCAGTGTGGGGACAGTCTCCTACGAGCAGTACTTC.

The gene calls are TRBV5-8 and TRBJ2-3, with D perhaps TRBD2 (5 bases). The CDR3 extends over 15 amino acids. The V and J ends lost 2 bases and 1 base respectively, with 11 bases between them. Looked up from germline, CDR1 is SGHTS and CDR2 is YDEGEE. In nucleotides, the CDR3 is TGTGCCAGCAGCTTAGACGCGGGCGGCACAGATACGCAGTATTTT. It encodes CASSLDAGGTDTQYF.

This clone was picked up a small number of times. The CDR3 DNA reads TGTGCCAGCAGCTCAGACAGTTACAATGAAAAACTGTTTTTT. Amino acid sequence: CASSSDSYNEKLFF. This rearrangement joins TRBV5-4 to TRBJ1-4, with D perhaps TRBD1 (5 bases). Germline V gene sequence: CDR1 SGHNT, CDR2 YYREEE (reference sequence). The V end lost 3 bases, the J end lost 5 bases, and 11 bases lay between the germline ends. The CDR3 consists of 14 residues. Using reference TRBV5-4 and TRBJ1-4 for the parts outside the CDR3, the full variable domain is ETGVTQSPTHLIKTRGQQVTLRCSSQSGHNTVSWYQQALGQGPQFIFQYYREEENGRGNFPPRFSGLQFPNYSSELNVNALELDDSALYLCASSSDSYNEKLFFGSGTQLSVL.

This clone was detected once. The chain employs TRBV19 and TRBJ2-1; 10 bases are shared with TRBD2. This CDR3 has 16 residues. The J segment lost 5 bases and the V segment lost 6 bases, leaving 10 bases of the junction unmatched. Germline loops: CDR1 LNHDA, CDR2 SQIVND (reference sequence). CDR3 amino acids: CASRHLLAGPDNEQFF. CDR3 nucleotide sequence: TGTGCCAGTAGGCACTTACTAGCGGGGCCCGACAATGAGCAGTTCTTC.